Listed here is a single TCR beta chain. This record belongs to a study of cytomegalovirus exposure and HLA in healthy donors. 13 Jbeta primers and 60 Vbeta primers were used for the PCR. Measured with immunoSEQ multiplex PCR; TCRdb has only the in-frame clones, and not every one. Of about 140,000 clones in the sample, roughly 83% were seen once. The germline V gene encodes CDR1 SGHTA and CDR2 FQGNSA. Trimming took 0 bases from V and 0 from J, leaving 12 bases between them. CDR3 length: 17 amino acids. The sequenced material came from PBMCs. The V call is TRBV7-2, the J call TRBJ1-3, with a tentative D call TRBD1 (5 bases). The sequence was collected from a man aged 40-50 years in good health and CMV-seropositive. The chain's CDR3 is CASSLARGSYSGNTIYF. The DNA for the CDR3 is TGTGCCAGCAGCTTAGCGCGGGGCAGCTACTCTGGAAACACCATATATTTT.